The present TCR beta chain was sequenced within a study of neurological immune-mediated disorders. At least ten counts were recorded for this clonotype. Template-switch 5'RACE cDNA synthesis added a 10-nucleotide unique molecular identifier. TCRdb analysed the 5' RACE reads with MiXCR anew, one entry per CDR3 protein. The sample has 35,000 to 50,000 distinct CDR3 sequences, more than 2% seen once. The J segment lost 2 bases and the V segment lost 6 bases, leaving 5 bases of the junction unmatched. Germline V lookup: CDR1 LNHNV, CDR2 YYDKDF (reference sequence). There are 15 residues in the CDR3. The sample comprised PBMCs. The source of this sequence is a man aged 50 to 59 with multiple sclerosis. V usage is TRBV15 and J usage is TRBJ2-3; 10 nucleotides agree with TRBD2. CDR3 sequence (DNA): TGTGCCACCAGATTAGCGGGGGGAAACACAGATACGCAGTATTTT. Encoded protein: CATRLAGGNTDTQYF.